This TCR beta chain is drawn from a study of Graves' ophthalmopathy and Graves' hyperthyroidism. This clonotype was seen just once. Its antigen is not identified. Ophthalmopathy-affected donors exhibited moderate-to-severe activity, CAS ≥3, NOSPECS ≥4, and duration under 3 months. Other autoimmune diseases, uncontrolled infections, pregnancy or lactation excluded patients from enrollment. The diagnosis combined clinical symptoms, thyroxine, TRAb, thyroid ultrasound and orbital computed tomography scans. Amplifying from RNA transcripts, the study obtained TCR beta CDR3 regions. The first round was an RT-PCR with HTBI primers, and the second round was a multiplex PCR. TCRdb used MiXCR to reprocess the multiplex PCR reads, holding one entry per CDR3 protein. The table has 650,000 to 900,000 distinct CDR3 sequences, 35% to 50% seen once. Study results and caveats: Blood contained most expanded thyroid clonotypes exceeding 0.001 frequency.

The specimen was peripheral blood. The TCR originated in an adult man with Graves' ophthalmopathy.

The DNA of the CDR3 is TGCAGTGCTAGAGATCGTGACACAATTAACCAAGAGACCCAGTACTTC. Translation: CSARDRDTINQETQYF. The rearrangement joins TRBV20-1 to TRBJ2-5, with D unclear. Germline V gene data show CDR1 as DFQATT and CDR2 as SNEGSKA (reference sequence). Between the trimmed V and J ends, which lost 0 bases and 0 bases, there was a span of 14 bases. The CDR3 runs 16 residues.